Below, one T cell receptor beta chain is given with its context. What it binds is unknown. CDR1 and CDR2 from the germline V gene are SSHAT and FNYEAQ (reference sequence). The V and J ends lost 5 bases and 4 bases, in that order; junction bases with no gene match: 4. The CDR3 length is 15 residues. This entry belongs to a study of cytomegalovirus exposure and HLA in healthy donors. Study-level points and caveats: Among TCR beta chains, those listed as cytomegalovirus-associated numbered approximately 150. Per published accounts, TCR beta sequences correctly predicted the HLA-A and HLA-B alleles of most subjects.

Both 60 Vbeta primers and 13 Jbeta primers went into the PCR. As handled by the study authors: Per a later analysis, the number of unique TCR beta chains was around 79 million, of which 9 million to 14 million were shared. Sequencing used immunoSEQ multiplex PCR; TCRdb keeps in-frame clones, though not all of them. D and trimming were read from the DNA, whereas the V and J calls and clone size are those reported in that table. The data hold under 300,000 clones, with around 90% observed a single time. This receptor was identified in a girl aged 2 to 9 in good health and CMV-seronegative. Sequenced material: PBMCs. This chain links TRBV7-7 with TRBJ2-3, with 12 bases identical to TRBD2. The CDR3 is CASSMTSGRADTQYF. DNA for the CDR3: TGTGCCAGCAGCATGACTAGCGGGAGAGCAGATACGCAGTATTTT.